These T cell receptor beta chains were read from a single sample in a study of T cell responses to AZD1222 COVID-19 vaccine. The assay was immunoSEQ multiplex PCR, and TCRdb's table has in-frame clones only and misses some. The top ten hold around 14% of the sample, which has fewer than 120,000 clones, approximately 90% seen once. The sequencing used peripheral blood, collected 28 days after the second AZD1222 dose. Receptors were obtained from an adult who received the AZD1222 COVID-19 vaccine. CDR3s leave out the opening cysteine and the closing phenylalanine or tryptophan. The order of the fields is CDR3 protein, J gene, V gene.

CDR3aa: ASSPSSTGAQPQH
j_gene: TRBJ1-5
v_gene: TRBV3-1/TRBV3-2

CDR3aa: ASSAGTRSQETQY
j_gene: TRBJ2-5
v_gene: TRBV9

CDR3aa: ASSPQNEKLF
j_gene: TRBJ1-4
v_gene: TRBV7-9

CDR3aa: AWCWADTDTQY
j_gene: TRBJ2-3
v_gene: TRBV30

CDR3aa: AITTDPSSRKGDAF
j_gene: TRBJ1-1
v_gene: TRBV10-3

CDR3aa: ASSMSRDSFPYEQY
j_gene: TRBJ2-7
v_gene: TRBV27

CDR3aa: ASSSLDTGFTDTQY
j_gene: TRBJ2-3
v_gene: TRBV5-1

CDR3aa: ASSGENQPQH
j_gene: TRBJ1-5
v_gene: TRBV3-1/TRBV3-2

CDR3aa: ASSPRGATYEQY
j_gene: TRBJ2-7
v_gene: TRBV7-9

CDR3aa: ASSPPGTTSGNTIY
j_gene: TRBJ1-3
v_gene: TRBV7-9

CDR3aa: ASSFSNLDYGYT
j_gene: TRBJ1-2
v_gene: TRBV5-1

CDR3aa: ASSFSSGGSYNEQF
j_gene: TRBJ2-1
v_gene: TRBV5-1

CDR3aa: ASSQQRGVVRAF
j_gene: TRBJ1-1
v_gene: TRBV4-1

CDR3aa: ASSIGQGGPYEQY
j_gene: TRBJ2-7
v_gene: TRBV18

CDR3aa: ASSSGTDFYEQY
j_gene: TRBJ2-7
v_gene: TRBV18

CDR3aa: ASSLAGPSDTQY
j_gene: TRBJ2-3
v_gene: TRBV5-4

CDR3aa: ASSPAAANTEAF
j_gene: TRBJ1-1
v_gene: TRBV18

CDR3aa: ASSSSGSRETQY
j_gene: TRBJ2-5
v_gene: TRBV3-1/TRBV3-2

CDR3aa: ASSPGQGIGGGYT
j_gene: TRBJ1-2
v_gene: TRBV18

CDR3aa: ASSFRTDMNTEAF
j_gene: TRBJ1-1
v_gene: TRBV19

CDR3aa: ASSVRLDRHNTGELF
j_gene: TRBJ2-2
v_gene: TRBV9

CDR3aa: ASSDGPDSYNSPLH
j_gene: TRBJ1-6
v_gene: TRBV27

CDR3aa: ASSQDRGRNSPLH
j_gene: TRBJ1-6
v_gene: TRBV9

CDR3aa: ASSLETSGGAIDEQF
j_gene: TRBJ2-1
v_gene: TRBV7-6

CDR3aa: ASSPPPGLLNYGYT
j_gene: TRBJ1-2
v_gene: TRBV18

CDR3aa: ASSAGTGEQY
j_gene: TRBJ2-7
v_gene: TRBV2

CDR3aa: ASSPETGPGRSGYT
j_gene: TRBJ1-2
v_gene: TRBV9

CDR3aa: ASSYGASGVVETQY
j_gene: TRBJ2-5
v_gene: TRBV6-5

CDR3aa: ASSLTGIGGYT
j_gene: TRBJ1-2
v_gene: TRBV28

CDR3aa: ATSAAGGGYT
j_gene: TRBJ1-2
v_gene: TRBV24-1

CDR3aa: ASIMAPEAF
j_gene: TRBJ1-1
v_gene: TRBV19

CDR3aa: ASRGLAGATDTQY
j_gene: TRBJ2-3
v_gene: TRBV5-1

CDR3aa: ASSPVTGVRYGYT
j_gene: TRBJ1-2
v_gene: TRBV27

CDR3aa: ASSADRGTYEGYNEQF
j_gene: TRBJ2-1
v_gene: TRBV2

CDR3aa: ASSSGQGMPGANVLT
j_gene: TRBJ2-6
v_gene: TRBV7-8

CDR3aa: SARSSPEAF
j_gene: TRBJ1-1
v_gene: TRBV20-1

CDR3aa: ASSPRRDNTGELF
j_gene: TRBJ2-2
v_gene: TRBV18

CDR3aa: ASGGQYGYT
j_gene: TRBJ1-2
v_gene: TRBV2